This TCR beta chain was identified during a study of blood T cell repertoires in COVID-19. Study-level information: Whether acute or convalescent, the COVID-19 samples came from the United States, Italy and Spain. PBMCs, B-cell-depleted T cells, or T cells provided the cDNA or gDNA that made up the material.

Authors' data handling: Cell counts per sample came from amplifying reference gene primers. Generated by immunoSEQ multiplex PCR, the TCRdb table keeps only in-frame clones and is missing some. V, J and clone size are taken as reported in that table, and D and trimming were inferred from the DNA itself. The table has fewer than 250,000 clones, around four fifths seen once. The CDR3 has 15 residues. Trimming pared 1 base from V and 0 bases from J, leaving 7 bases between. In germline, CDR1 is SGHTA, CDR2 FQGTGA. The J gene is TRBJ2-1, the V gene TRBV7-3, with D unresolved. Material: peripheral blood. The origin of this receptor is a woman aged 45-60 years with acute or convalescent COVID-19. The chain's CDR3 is CASSLRALSYNEQFF. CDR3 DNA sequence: TGTGCCAGCAGCTTAAGGGCTCTCTCCTACAATGAGCAGTTCTTC.